This T cell receptor (beta chain) comes out of a study of long-term antiretroviral therapy in people with HIV. Only a few counts were recorded for this clone. What it recognizes is unknown. Study-wide results and caveats: Versus controls, repertoires in people with HIV had narrower CDR3 length ranges.

The CDR3 runs to 14 residues. V was trimmed by 5 bases and J by 4 bases, leaving 14 bases between them. From germline, CDR1 is SGHTA and CDR2 FQGNSA. With survey level as its setting, the immunoSEQ assay was v3.0. TCRdb's table, derived via immunoSEQ multiplex PCR, lists solely in-frame clones and lacks some. The sample carries about 27,000 clones, 80% to 90% recorded once. The source material was unsorted PBMCs, sampled 3 years after starting antiretroviral therapy. This TCR came from a man aged 35 to 55 with HIV. The chain has TRBV7-2 and TRBJ1-2, with D possibly being TRBD1 (5 bases). CDR3 nucleotide sequence: TGTGCCAGCAGCGGGACCCCGGCGGGCTATGGCTACACCTTC. Translating gives CASSGTPAGYGYTF.